This T cell receptor (beta chain) was identified in a study of CXCR3-negative and CXCR3-positive naive CD8 T cells. Notes on the study in general: Whereas memory cells differed, naive CXCR3-negative and CXCR3-positive cells shared similar TRBV-TRBJ usage. The study found comparably high diversity in both naive subsets and much lower diversity in memory CD8+ cells. CXCR3-positive naive cells carried more hydrophobic TRB CDR3s than CXCR3-negative naive cells did.

TRB cDNA was prepared as libraries by UMI-labeled 5' RACE. TCRdb re-called the 5' RACE reads; one entry per CDR3 protein, DNA not given. Its table records over 55,000 distinct CDR3 sequences. As to this clonotype: Its antigen is unidentified.

The CDR3 runs 16 residues. CDR1 is LGHNA and CDR2 is YSLEER in the germline V gene. Sorting was done in triplicate for each CD8+ T cell subset (fewer than 340,000 cells each). CD45RO-CCR7+CD27+CD95- characterized naive CD8+ T cells. This TCR was sampled from a human donor in good health. Some clones in this sample may be carry-over from other donors' samples. The sample was naive CXCR3+ CD8+ T cells from blood. Indicated subset: CD45RO-CCR7+CD27+CD95- naive CD8+ T cells expressing CXCR3 (TNR3+). V gene TRBV4-3 combines with J gene TRBJ1-6; the D gene TCRdb calls, TRBD1, cannot be checked with no DNA. The CDR3 protein is CASSQDLAGTNSPLHF.